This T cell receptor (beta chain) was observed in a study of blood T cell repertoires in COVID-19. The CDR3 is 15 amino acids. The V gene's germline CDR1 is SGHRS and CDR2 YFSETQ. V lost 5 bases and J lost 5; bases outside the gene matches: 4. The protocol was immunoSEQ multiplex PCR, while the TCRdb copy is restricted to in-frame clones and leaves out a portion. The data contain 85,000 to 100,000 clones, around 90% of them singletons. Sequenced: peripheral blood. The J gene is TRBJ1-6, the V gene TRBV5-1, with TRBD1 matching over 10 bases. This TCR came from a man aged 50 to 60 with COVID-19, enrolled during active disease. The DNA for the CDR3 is TGCGCCAGCAGGGCCGGGACAGGGGATAATTCACCCCTCCACTTT. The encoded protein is CASRAGTGDNSPLHF.